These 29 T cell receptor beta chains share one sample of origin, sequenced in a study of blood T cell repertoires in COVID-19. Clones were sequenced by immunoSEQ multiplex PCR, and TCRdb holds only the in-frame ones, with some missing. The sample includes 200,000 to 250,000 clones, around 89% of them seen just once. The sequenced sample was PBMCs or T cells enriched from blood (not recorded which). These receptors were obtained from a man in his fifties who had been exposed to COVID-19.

As DNA, the CDR3 is TGTGCCAGTAGTACCACTACTACGGCGGGCTCCTACAATGAGCAGTTCTTC. This gives the protein CASSTTTTAGSYNEQFF. The genes are TRBV19 and TRBJ2-1, with D possibly matching TRBD2 (5 bases). V was trimmed by 4 bases and J by 0 bases, leaving 16 bases between them. CDR3 length equals 17 residues. Germline CDR1 and CDR2: LNHDA and SQIVND (reference sequence).

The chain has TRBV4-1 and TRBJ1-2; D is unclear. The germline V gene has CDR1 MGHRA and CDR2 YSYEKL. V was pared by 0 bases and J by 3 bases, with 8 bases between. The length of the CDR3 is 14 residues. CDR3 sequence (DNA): TGCGCCAGCAGCCAAGAGTTGGCCTACTATGGCTACACCTTC. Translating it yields CASSQELAYYGYTF.

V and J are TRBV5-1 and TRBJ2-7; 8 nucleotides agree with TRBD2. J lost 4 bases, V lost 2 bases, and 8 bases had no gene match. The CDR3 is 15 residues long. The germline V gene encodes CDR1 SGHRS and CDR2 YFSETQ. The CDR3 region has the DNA TGCGCCAGCAGCTTACTCGCGGGGGGATTGTACGAGCAGTACTTC. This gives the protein CASSLLAGGLYEQYF.

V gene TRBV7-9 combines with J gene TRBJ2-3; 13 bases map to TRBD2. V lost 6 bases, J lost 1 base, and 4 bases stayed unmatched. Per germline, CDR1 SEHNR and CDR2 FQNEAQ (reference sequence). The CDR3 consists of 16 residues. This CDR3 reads CASRPGLAGRTDTQYF. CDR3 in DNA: TGTGCCAGCAGGCCGGGACTAGCGGGACGCACAGATACGCAGTATTTT.

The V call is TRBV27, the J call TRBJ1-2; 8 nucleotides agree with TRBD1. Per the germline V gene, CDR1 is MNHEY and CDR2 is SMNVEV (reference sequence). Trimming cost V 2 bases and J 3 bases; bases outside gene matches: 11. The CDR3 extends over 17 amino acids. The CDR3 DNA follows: TGTGCCAGCAGTTTAGGACAGGGAGTGAGTGTGGACTATGGCTACACCTTC. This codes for CASSLGQGVSVDYGYTF.

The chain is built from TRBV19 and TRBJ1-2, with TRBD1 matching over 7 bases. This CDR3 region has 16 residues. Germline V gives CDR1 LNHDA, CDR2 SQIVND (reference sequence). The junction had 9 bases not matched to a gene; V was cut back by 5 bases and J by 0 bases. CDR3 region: CASSPAAGGANYGYTF. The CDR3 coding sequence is TGTGCCAGTAGTCCCGCCGCAGGGGGAGCTAACTATGGCTACACCTTC.

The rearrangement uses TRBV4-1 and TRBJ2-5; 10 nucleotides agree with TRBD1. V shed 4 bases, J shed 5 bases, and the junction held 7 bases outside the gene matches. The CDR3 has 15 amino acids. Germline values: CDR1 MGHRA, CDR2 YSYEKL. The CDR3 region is CASSPRDRGLETQYF. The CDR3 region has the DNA TGCGCCAGCAGCCCCAGGGACAGGGGATTGGAGACCCAGTACTTC.

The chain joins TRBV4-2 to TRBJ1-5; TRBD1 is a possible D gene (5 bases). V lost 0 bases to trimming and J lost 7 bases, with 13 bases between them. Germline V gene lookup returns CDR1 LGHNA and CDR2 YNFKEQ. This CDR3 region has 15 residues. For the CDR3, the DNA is TGTGCCAGCAGCCAAGATGCGGGGGGGAGGCAGCCCCAGCATTTT. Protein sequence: CASSQDAGGRQPQHF.

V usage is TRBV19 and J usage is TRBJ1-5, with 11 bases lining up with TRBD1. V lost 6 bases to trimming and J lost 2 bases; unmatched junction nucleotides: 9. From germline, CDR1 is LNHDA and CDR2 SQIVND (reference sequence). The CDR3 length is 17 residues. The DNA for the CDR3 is TGTGCCAGTAGCCCTGTGGGACAGGGGGGTCGCAATCAGCCCCAGCATTTT. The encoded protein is CASSPVGQGGRNQPQHF.

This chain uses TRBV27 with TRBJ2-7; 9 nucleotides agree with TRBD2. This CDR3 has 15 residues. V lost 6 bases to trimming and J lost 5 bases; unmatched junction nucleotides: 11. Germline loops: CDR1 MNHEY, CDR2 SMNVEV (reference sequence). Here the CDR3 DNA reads TGTGCCAGCAGGCTTATGCGGGAGGGGCCCCACGAGCAGTACGTC. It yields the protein CASRLMREGPHEQYV.

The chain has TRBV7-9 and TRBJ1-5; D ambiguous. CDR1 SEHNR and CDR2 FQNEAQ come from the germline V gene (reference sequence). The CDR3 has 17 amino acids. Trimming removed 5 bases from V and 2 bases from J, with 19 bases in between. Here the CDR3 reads CASSQIGRARGNQPQHF. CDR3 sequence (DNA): TGTGCCAGCAGCCAAATCGGGAGGGCTCGTGGCAATCAGCCCCAGCATTTT.

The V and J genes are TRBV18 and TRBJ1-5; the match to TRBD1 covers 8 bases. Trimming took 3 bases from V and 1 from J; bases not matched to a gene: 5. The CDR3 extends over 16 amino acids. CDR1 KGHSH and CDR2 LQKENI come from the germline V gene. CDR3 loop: CASSPYTGGSNQPQHF. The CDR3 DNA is TGTGCCAGCTCACCCTACACAGGGGGAAGCAATCAGCCCCAGCATTTT.

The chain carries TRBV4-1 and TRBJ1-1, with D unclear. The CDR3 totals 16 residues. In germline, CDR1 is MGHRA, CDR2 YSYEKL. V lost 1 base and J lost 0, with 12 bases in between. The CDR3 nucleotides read TGCGCCAGCAGCCAAGTTTATCTCAGAATGAACACTGAAGCTTTCTTT. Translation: CASSQVYLRMNTEAFF.

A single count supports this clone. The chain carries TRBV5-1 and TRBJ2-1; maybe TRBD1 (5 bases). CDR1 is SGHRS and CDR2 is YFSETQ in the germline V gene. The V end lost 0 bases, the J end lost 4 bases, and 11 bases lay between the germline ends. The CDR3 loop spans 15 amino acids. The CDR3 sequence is CASSLEGVQYNEQFF. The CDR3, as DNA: TGCGCCAGCAGCTTGGAAGGGGTCCAATACAATGAGCAGTTCTTC.

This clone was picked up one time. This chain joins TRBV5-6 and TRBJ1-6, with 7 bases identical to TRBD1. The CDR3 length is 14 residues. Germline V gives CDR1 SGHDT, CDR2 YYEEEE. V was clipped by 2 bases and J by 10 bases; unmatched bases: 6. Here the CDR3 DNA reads TGTGCCAGCAGCTTAAACAGGGGTTACTCACCCCTCCACTTT. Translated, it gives CASSLNRGYSPLHF.

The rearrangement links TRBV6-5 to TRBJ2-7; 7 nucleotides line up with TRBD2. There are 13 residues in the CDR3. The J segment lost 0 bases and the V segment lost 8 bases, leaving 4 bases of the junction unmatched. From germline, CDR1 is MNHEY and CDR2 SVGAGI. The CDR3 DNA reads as TGTGCCAGCCTTATAGCGGGCTCCTACGAGCAGTACTTC. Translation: CASLIAGSYEQYF.

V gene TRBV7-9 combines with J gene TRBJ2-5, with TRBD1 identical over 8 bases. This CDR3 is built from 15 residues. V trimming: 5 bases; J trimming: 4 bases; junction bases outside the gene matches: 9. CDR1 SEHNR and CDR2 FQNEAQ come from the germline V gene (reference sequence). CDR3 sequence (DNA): TGTGCCAGCAGCGGTACAGGGGGGTCTTCAGAGACCCAGTACTTC. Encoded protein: CASSGTGGSSETQYF.

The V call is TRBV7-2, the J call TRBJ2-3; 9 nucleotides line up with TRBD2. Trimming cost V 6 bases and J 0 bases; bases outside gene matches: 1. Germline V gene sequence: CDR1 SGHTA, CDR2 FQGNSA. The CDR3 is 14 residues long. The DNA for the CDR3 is TGTGCCAGCAGAGCGGGGGGAAGCACAGATACGCAGTATTTT. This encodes CASRAGGSTDTQYF. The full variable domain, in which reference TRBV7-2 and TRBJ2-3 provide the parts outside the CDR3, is GAGVSQSPSNKVTEKGKDVELRCDPISGHTALYWYRQSLGQGLEFLIYFQGNSAPDKSGLPSDRFSAERTGGSVSTLTIQRTQQEDSAVYLCASRAGGSTDTQYFGPGTRLTVL.

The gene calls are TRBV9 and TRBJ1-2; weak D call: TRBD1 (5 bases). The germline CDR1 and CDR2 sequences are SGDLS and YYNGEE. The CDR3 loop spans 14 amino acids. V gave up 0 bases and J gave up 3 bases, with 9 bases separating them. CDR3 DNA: TGTGCCAGCAGCGTAGATCCAGGGCACTATGGCTACACCTTC. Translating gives CASSVDPGHYGYTF.

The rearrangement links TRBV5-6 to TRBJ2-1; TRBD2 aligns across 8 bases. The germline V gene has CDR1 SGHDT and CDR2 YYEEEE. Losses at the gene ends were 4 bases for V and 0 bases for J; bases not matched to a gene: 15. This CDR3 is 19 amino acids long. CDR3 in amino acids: CASSPGGAGVPSSYNEQFF. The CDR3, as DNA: TGTGCCAGCAGCCCCGGGGGGGCGGGAGTACCTAGCTCCTACAATGAGCAGTTCTTC.

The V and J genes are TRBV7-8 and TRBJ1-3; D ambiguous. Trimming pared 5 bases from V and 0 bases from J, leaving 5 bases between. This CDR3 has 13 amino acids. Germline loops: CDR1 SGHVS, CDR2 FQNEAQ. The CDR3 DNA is TGTGCCAGCAGCCGCCTCTCTGGAAACACCATATATTTT. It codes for CASSRLSGNTIYF.

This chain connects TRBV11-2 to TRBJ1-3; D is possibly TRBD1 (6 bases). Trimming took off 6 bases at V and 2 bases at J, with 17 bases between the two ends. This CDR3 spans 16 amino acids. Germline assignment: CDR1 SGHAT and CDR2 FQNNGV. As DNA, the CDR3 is TGTGCCAGCAGACTTACAGGGCGGCGGGCTGGAAACACCATATATTTT. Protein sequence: CASRLTGRRAGNTIYF.

As DNA, the CDR3 is TGTGCCAGCAGTTTACGGTATACCCCCTACAATGAGCAGTTCTTC. It translates to CASSLRYTPYNEQFF. This chain joins TRBV27 and TRBJ2-1; D is undetermined. The CDR3 extends over 15 amino acids. CDR1 is MNHEY and CDR2 is SMNVEV in the germline V gene (reference sequence). Trimming stripped 2 bases from V and 2 bases from J, with 10 bases between.

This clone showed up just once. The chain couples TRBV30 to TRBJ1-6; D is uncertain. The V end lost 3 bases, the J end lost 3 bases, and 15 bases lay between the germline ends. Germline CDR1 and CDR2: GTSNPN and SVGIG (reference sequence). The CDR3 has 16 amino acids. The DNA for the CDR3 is TGTGCCTGGAGCCTAGCGGGCGGGCTCTATAATTCACCCCTCCACTTT. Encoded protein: CAWSLAGGLYNSPLHF.

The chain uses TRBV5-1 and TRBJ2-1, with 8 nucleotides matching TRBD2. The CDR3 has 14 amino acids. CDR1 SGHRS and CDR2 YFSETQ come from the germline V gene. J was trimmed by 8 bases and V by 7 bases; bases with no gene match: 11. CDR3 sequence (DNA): TGCGCCAGCGCAAAATTGGGGACTAGTGATGAGCAGTTCTTC. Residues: CASAKLGTSDEQFF.

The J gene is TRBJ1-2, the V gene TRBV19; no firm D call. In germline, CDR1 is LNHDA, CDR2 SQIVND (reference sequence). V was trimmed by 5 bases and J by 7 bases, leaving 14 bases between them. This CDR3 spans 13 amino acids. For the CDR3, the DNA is TGTGCCAGTAGTCGCTCCTACAGAGTTGGCTACACCTTC. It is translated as CASSRSYRVGYTF. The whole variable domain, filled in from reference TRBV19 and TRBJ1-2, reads DGGITQSPKYLFRKEGQNVTLSCEQNLNHDAMYWYRQDPGQGLRLIYYSQIVNDFQKGDIAEGYSVSREKKESFPLTVTSAQKNPTAFYLCASSRSYRVGYTFGSGTRLTVV.

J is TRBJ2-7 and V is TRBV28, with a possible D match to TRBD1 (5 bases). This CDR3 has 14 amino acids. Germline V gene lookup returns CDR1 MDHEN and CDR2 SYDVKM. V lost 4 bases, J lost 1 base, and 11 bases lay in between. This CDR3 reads CASSSPGQSYEQYV. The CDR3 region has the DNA TGTGCCAGCAGTTCCCCCGGACAATCCTACGAGCAGTACGTC.

This CDR3 reads CASSQRRGRGDEQYV. CDR3 sequence (DNA): TGCGCCAGCAGTCAGCGTAGGGGGCGCGGAGACGAGCAGTACGTC. The chain couples TRBV23-1 to TRBJ2-7; 7 bases are a match to TRBD1. TRBV23-1 counts as an open reading frame of uncertain function. Unmatched junction bases numbered 10, after V lost 3 bases and J lost 5 bases. This CDR3 contains 15 residues.

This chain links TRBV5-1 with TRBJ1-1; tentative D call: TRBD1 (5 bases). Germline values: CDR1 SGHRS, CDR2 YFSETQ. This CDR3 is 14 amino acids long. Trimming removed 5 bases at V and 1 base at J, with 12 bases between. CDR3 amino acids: CASRAGQGNTEAFF. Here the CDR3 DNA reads TGCGCCAGCAGAGCAGGGCAGGGGAACACTGAAGCTTTCTTT.